The 9 T cell receptor beta chains listed next were all sequenced from one sample in a study of STAT5B mutations in CD4+ large granular lymphocyte leukemia. Data came from immunoSEQ multiplex PCR; TCRdb stores just in-frame clones and leaves some out. The sample lists 40,000 or so clones; about 81% were seen once. The sequenced material came from CD4+ T cells from blood buffy coats. Receptor source: a human donor in good health.

This clone was counted only a few times. This chain uses TRBV2 with TRBJ1-5; TRBD1 aligns across 9 bases. V dropped 6 bases and J dropped 4; count of bases not matched to a gene: 4. Germline V gives CDR1 SNHLY, CDR2 FYNNEI. The CDR3 is 14 amino acids. The CDR3 loop is CASRAGTGNQPQHF. CDR3 DNA sequence: TGTGCCAGCAGAGCCGGGACAGGGAATCAGCCCCAGCATTTT.

The J gene is TRBJ2-2, the V gene TRBV2, with 8 bases identical to TRBD1. This CDR3 has 14 residues. Trimming removed 2 bases from V and 7 bases from J; junction bases left unmatched: 3. Germline V gene lookup returns CDR1 SNHLY and CDR2 FYNNEI. CDR3 residues: CASSETGGFGELFF. For the CDR3, the DNA is TGTGCCAGCAGTGAAACAGGGGGTTTCGGGGAGCTGTTTTTT.

This clone has more than one count but fewer than ten. The V and J genes are TRBV29-1 and TRBJ1-2; no clear D gene. CDR1 and CDR2 from the germline V gene are SQVTM and ANQGSEA. V shed 0 bases and J shed 7 bases, with 9 bases lying between them. This CDR3 comprises 12 residues. The DNA for the CDR3 is TGCAGCGTTGAAGATTTGGGCCGTGGCTACACCTTC. This encodes CSVEDLGRGYTF.

The chain combines TRBV11-3 with TRBJ1-1, with D tentatively TRBD1 (5 bases). Trimming shortened V by 5 bases and J by 8 bases, and 18 bases separated the two germline ends. The CDR3 totals 14 residues. The germline gives CDR1 SGHNT, CDR2 YENEEA. CDR3 sequence: CASSPRDGVEEAFF. DNA of the CDR3: TGTGCCAGCAGCCCGAGGGACGGGGTGGAGGAAGCTTTCTTT.

The sample holds one count of this clone. This rearrangement joins TRBV7-8 to TRBJ2-7, with D possibly TRBD1 on 5 matching bases. Trimming cost V 7 bases and J 3 bases, with 22 bases left between them. This CDR3 has 16 amino acids. The germline V gene encodes CDR1 SGHVS and CDR2 FQNEAQ. CDR3 nucleotides: TGTGCCAGCATCCCTAGGGGTAGTGACTTGGGCTACGAGCAGTACTTC. Residues: CASIPRGSDLGYEQYF.

The chain joins TRBV6-1 to TRBJ1-1; no clear D. The V gene's germline CDR1 is MNHNS and CDR2 SASEGT. This CDR3 is 13 amino acids long. The ends were cut back, 2 bases at V and 0 bases at J, with 4 bases in the middle. CDR3: CASSERLNTEAFF. The CDR3 coding sequence is TGTGCCAGCAGTGAAAGGTTGAACACTGAAGCTTTCTTT.

This chain uses TRBV28 with TRBJ2-2; tentative D call: TRBD2 (6 bases). Trimming took off 5 bases at V and 6 bases at J, with 19 bases between the two ends. Germline assignment: CDR1 MDHEN and CDR2 SYDVKM. The length of the CDR3 is 16 residues. CDR3 sequence (DNA): TGTGCCAGCAGTCTGGGGGGTGGGGTGCCCGCCGGGGAGCTGTTTTTT. Residues: CASSLGGGVPAGELFF.

The gene calls are TRBV7-2 and TRBJ1-2, with D maybe TRBD1 (5 bases). V lost 0 bases and J 4 bases, leaving 12 bases between the germline ends. The CDR3 runs 15 residues. CDR1 SGHTA and CDR2 FQGNSA come from the germline V gene. The CDR3 reads CASSLALGGGYGYTF. The CDR3 DNA is TGTGCCAGCAGCTTAGCGCTCGGGGGAGGCTATGGCTACACCTTC. The full variable domain, rest sourced from reference TRBV7-2 and TRBJ1-2, is GAGVSQSPSNKVTEKGKDVELRCDPISGHTALYWYRQSLGQGLEFLIYFQGNSAPDKSGLPSDRFSAERTGGSVSTLTIQRTQQEDSAVYLCASSLALGGGYGYTFGSGTRLTVV.

The chain couples TRBV5-5 to TRBJ2-1, with D perhaps given as TRBD1 or TRBD2 (5 bases each). Germline V CDR1 and CDR2: SGHKS, YYEKEE (reference sequence). V lost 4 bases and J lost 5, with 10 bases in between. This CDR3 has 13 residues. The CDR3 protein is CASSPGPNNEQFF. The CDR3 coding sequence is TGTGCCAGCAGCCCGGGACCGAACAATGAGCAGTTCTTC.